This entry concerns a single TCR beta chain. This CDR3 region has 14 residues. J was trimmed by 9 bases and V by 2 bases; bases with no gene match: 5. The germline gives CDR1 SGHTA, CDR2 FQGNSA. How the authors handled the data: Scientists estimated how many nucleated cells there were by amplifying reference gene primers. Sequencing was performed with immunoSEQ multiplex PCR; in TCRdb, only in-frame clones are kept and a portion is missing. V and J calls and clone size are those listed in that table; D and trimming were worked out from the DNA. The profile shows around 150,000 clones, 60% to 80% of them singletons. The data derive from a study of blood T cell repertoires in COVID-19. Across the study: Material from acute and convalescent COVID-19 was sourced from the United States, Italy and Spain. T cells, B-cell-depleted T cells, or PBMCs supplied cDNA or gDNA.

The J gene is TRBJ2-1, the V gene TRBV7-2, with 9 bases identical to TRBD2. The receptor was derived from a man between 65 and 85 years old with acute or convalescent COVID-19. The sample consisted of peripheral blood. The CDR3 region is CASSLSGGPGEQFF. The CDR3 DNA follows: TGTGCCAGCAGCTTAAGCGGGGGGCCGGGTGAGCAGTTCTTC.